This TCR beta chain was identified in a study of blood T cell repertoires in COVID-19. Whole-study context: Italy, Spain and the United States were the sources of the convalescent and acute COVID-19 samples. T cells, B-cell-depleted T cells, or PBMCs provided the cDNA or gDNA that served as material.

TCRdb's table, derived via immunoSEQ multiplex PCR, lists solely in-frame clones and lacks some. The repertoire holds around 400,000 clones, about 89% seen once, with 2% to 2.5% in the top ten. The sample holds one count of this clone. The length of the CDR3 is 15 residues. The trim removed 10 bases at V and 0 bases at J, leaving 7 bases unmatched. Looked up from germline, CDR1 is WNHNN and CDR2 is SYGVQD (reference sequence). A Seattle source enrolled patients during active infection and followed them longitudinally. The chain joins TRBV10-1 to TRBJ1-5; 9 nucleotides agree with TRBD1. This TCR came from a woman aged 55-70 years with COVID-19, enrolled during active disease. Specimen: peripheral blood. The CDR3 reads CAIGQGFYSNQPQHF. The CDR3 DNA reads as TGCGCCATCGGACAGGGGTTTTATAGCAATCAGCCCCAGCATTTT.